Included here is one T cell receptor (beta chain) sequence, with context. These data come from a study of blood T cell repertoires in COVID-19. For the study at large: Whether acute or convalescent, the COVID-19 samples came from the United States, Italy and Spain. PBMCs, B-cell-depleted T cells, or T cells were the source of the cDNA or gDNA that made up the material.

CDR3 length: 15 residues. CDR1 and CDR2 (germline): SGHTA, FQGNSA. Losses at the gene ends were 3 bases for V and 8 bases for J; bases not matched to a gene: 8. In the original analysis: Estimates of nucleated cell counts were drawn from the amplification of reference gene primers. The data were produced by immunoSEQ multiplex PCR, yet TCRdb's version contains in-frame clones alone and is incomplete. That table is the source of V, J and clone size, and D and trimming were worked out from the DNA. The sample includes a few hundred thousand clones, 85% to 90% of them seen just once. Sample: peripheral blood. This TCR was recovered from a woman in her thirties or forties who had recovered from COVID-19. The chain joins TRBV7-2 to TRBJ1-2; 11 positions match TRBD1. In DNA form, the CDR3 reads TGTGCCAGCAGCTTGGACGGACAGGGGGCTGGGGGCTACACCTTC. Its translation is CASSLDGQGAGGYTF.